These T cell receptor beta chains were read from a single sample in a study of blood T cells in healthy people across ages. MiXCR, applied by TCRdb to the 5' RACE reads, yields one record per CDR3 protein. The sample lists some 1,500,000 distinct CDR3 sequences, approximately 39% occurring once. The sample was blood. These receptors originate from a woman younger than 35 in good health. The CDR3 runs from the conserved cysteine through the conserved F or W. Each record gives: CDR3 length, V gene, J gene, D gene, clone size, CDR3 protein, CDR3 DNA. D genes are given only for firm matches. Clone size is stated in some rows and not others, as once, few, many or a class when expanded.

12	TRBV20-1	TRBJ1-1	TRBD1	-	CSARQGGREAFF	TGCAGTGCTAGACAGGGGGGGCGCGAAGCTTTCTTT
17	TRBV12-3/TRBV12-4	TRBJ2-7	TRBD2	few	CASSPRGGGSRSYEQYF	TGTGCCAGCAGCCCTAGGGGCGGGGGGTCGCGTTCCTACGAGCAGTACTTC
14	TRBV24-1	TRBJ2-1	TRBD1	few	CATSAGQGHNEQFF	TGTGCCACCAGTGCTGGACAGGGCCACAATGAGCAGTTCTTC
15	TRBV27	TRBJ2-7	-	-	CASSLRVYIPYEQYF	TGTGCCAGCAGTTTAAGAGTTTATATCCCTTACGAGCAGTACTTC
12	TRBV7-2	TRBJ2-2	-	-	CASRPSKGELFF	TGTGCCAGCAGGCCTTCCAAGGGGGAGCTGTTTTTT
17	TRBV9	TRBJ2-2	TRBD2	few	CASSVMSTSVATGELFF	TGTGCCAGCAGCGTAATGTCGACTAGCGTGGCAACCGGGGAGCTGTTTTTT
13	TRBV7-9	TRBJ2-7	-	many	CASSPRRSYEQYF	TGTGCCAGCAGCCCCCGTAGGAGCTACGAGCAGTACTTC
15	TRBV5-1	TRBJ1-1	TRBD1	-	CASSPGTATHTEAFF	TGCGCCAGCAGCCCCGGGACAGCAACTCACACTGAAGCTTTCTTT
16	TRBV20-1	TRBJ1-2	TRBD1	-	CSARARTGLKARGYTF	TGCAGTGCTAGGGCCAGGACAGGTCTCAAAGCTAGAGGCTACACCTTC
15	TRBV15	TRBJ2-7	-	-	CATSSIGRGFHEQYF	TGTGCCACCAGCAGCATCGGGAGAGGTTTCCACGAGCAGTACTTC
13	TRBV29-1	TRBJ2-7	TRBD1	-	CSAAGTGGYEQYF	TGCAGCGCGGCCGGGACAGGGGGTTATGAGCAGTACTTC
15	TRBV10-3	TRBJ1-5	-	once	CAISEEGEGNQPQHF	TGTGCCATCAGTGAAGAAGGGGAAGGCAATCAGCCCCAGCATTTT
16	TRBV4-3	TRBJ2-5	TRBD2	few	CASSQESGGPLDEQYF	TGCGCCAGCAGCCAAGAATCGGGAGGGCCATTGGATGAGCAGTACTTC
15	TRBV4-3	TRBJ1-3	-	-	CASSLSGHSGNTIYF	TGCGCCAGCAGCCTATCGGGGCACTCTGGAAACACCATATATTTT
18	TRBV27	TRBJ2-7	TRBD2	few	CASSLLGTSGRPEREQYF	TGTGCCAGCAGTTTATTAGGGACTAGCGGGAGGCCCGAAAGGGAGCAGTACTTC
13	TRBV20-1	TRBJ1-4	-	-	CSARDSQNEKLFF	TGCAGTGCTAGAGACAGCCAAAATGAAAAACTGTTTTTT
13	TRBV29-1	TRBJ2-7	-	-	CSVVGDWGYEQYF	TGCAGCGTTGTTGGGGACTGGGGGTACGAGCAGTACTTC
14	TRBV4-3	TRBJ2-7	-	-	CASSQDVVGYEQYF	TGCGCCAGCAGCCAAGACGTTGTTGGCTACGAGCAGTACTTC
16	TRBV5-1	TRBJ2-1	TRBD2	-	CASSFSGANSYNEQFF	TGCGCCAGCAGCTTTAGCGGGGCCAACTCCTACAATGAGCAGTTCTTC
13	TRBV2	TRBJ2-1	TRBD1	many	CASAGTGDNEQFF	TGTGCCAGCGCCGGGACAGGGGACAATGAGCAGTTCTTC
16	TRBV29-1	TRBJ1-1	TRBD1	-	CSVEGRQGLENTEAFF	TGCAGCGTTGAGGGGCGACAGGGCCTTGAGAACACTGAAGCTTTCTTT
16	TRBV6-2/TRBV6-3	TRBJ2-3	-	-	CASQLQRGARTDTQYF	TGTGCCAGCCAACTTCAGAGGGGGGCTAGGACAGATACGCAGTATTTT
14	TRBV7-2	TRBJ2-7	-	few	CATRPWIGIHEQYF	TGTGCCACCCGGCCCTGGATAGGGATCCACGAGCAGTACTTC
16	TRBV7-9	TRBJ1-5	-	few	CASSLHLGQPNQPQHF	TGTGCCAGCAGCTTACATCTCGGACAGCCAAATCAGCCCCAGCATTTT
15	TRBV12-5	TRBJ2-5	-	-	CASGFEQEYQETQYF	TGTGCTAGTGGTTTCGAACAGGAATACCAAGAGACCCAGTACTTC